This T cell receptor (beta chain) was found in a study of Graves' ophthalmopathy and Graves' hyperthyroidism. The authors isolated PBMCs from around 9.8 ml of fresh peripheral blood. V shed 3 bases and J shed 4 bases, with 10 bases lying between them. Germline loops: CDR1 DFQATT, CDR2 SNEGSKA (reference sequence). CDR3 size: 13 residues. Amplifying from RNA transcripts, the study obtained TCR beta CDR3 regions. HTBI-primed RT-PCR formed the first round, and a multiplex PCR formed the second. A single record per CDR3 protein comes from TCRdb applying MiXCR to the multiplex PCR reads. The sample lists about 410,000 distinct CDR3 sequences; about 18% were seen once.

The chain has TRBV20-1 and TRBJ1-3, with D tentatively TRBD1 (6 bases). This sequence originates from a woman aged 18 to 35 with Graves' ophthalmopathy. The sequenced sample consisted of peripheral blood. Here the CDR3 reads CSARDSLGNTIYF. The DNA for the CDR3 is TGCAGTGCTAGGGACAGCCTAGGAAACACCATATATTTT.